Below, 17 T cell receptor beta chains from the same sample are listed, as sequenced in a study of blood T cell repertoires in COVID-19. The data were produced by immunoSEQ multiplex PCR, yet TCRdb's version contains in-frame clones alone and is incomplete. The sample contains roughly 200,000 clones, 70% to 80% of which appear only once. Sample: peripheral blood. The receptor set was obtained from a woman aged 45 to 65 with active or convalescent COVID-19.

The chain links TRBV3-1 (or the pseudogene TRBV3-2) to TRBJ2-1; 8 nucleotides line up with TRBD2. There are 17 residues in the CDR3. The V and J ends lost 0 bases and 2 bases, in that order; junction bases with no gene match: 6. The germline gives CDR1 LGHDT, CDR2 YNNKEL (reference sequence). The CDR3 loop reads CASSQDPGRDTYNEQFF. CDR3 in DNA: TGTGCCAGCAGCCAAGATCCCGGGAGGGACACCTACAATGAGCAGTTCTTC.

The V gene is TRBV6-4, the J gene TRBJ2-3, with D maybe TRBD2 (6 bases). Trimming cost V 6 bases and J 2 bases, with 9 bases left between them. This CDR3 region has 13 residues. The germline CDR1 and CDR2 sequences are MRHNA and SNTAGT. The CDR3, as DNA: TGTGCCAGCAGCGGGGGTCTCACAGATACGCAGTATTTT. Protein sequence: CASSGGLTDTQYF.

The V and J genes are TRBV4-3 and TRBJ1-6, with TRBD1 identical over 7 bases. The trim removed 4 bases at V and 6 bases at J, leaving 3 bases unmatched. CDR1 and CDR2 (germline): LGHNA, YSLEER. The CDR3 is made up of 14 amino acids. This CDR3 is CASSPHRGNSPLHF. The DNA of the CDR3 is TGCGCCAGCAGCCCGCACAGGGGTAATTCACCCCTCCACTTT.

This chain links TRBV5-4 with TRBJ2-7; D uncertain. The CDR3 loop spans 15 amino acids. Germline V gives CDR1 SGHNT, CDR2 YYREEE (reference sequence). The ends were cut back, 3 bases at V and 3 bases at J, with 16 bases in the middle. CDR3 loop: CASSSNPEAHYEQYF. The DNA for the CDR3 is TGTGCCAGCAGCTCGAACCCCGAGGCCCACTACGAGCAGTACTTC.

V usage is TRBV30 and J usage is TRBJ2-1; TRBD2 matches 11 bases. Trimming took 5 bases from V and 7 from J; bases not matched to a gene: 7. Germline CDR1 is GTSNPN and CDR2 is SVGIG (reference sequence). The CDR3 is 14 residues long. CDR3 nucleotide sequence: TGTGCCTGGCGCCTAGCGGGAGGCAATAATGAGCAGTTCTTC. Translating gives CAWRLAGGNNEQFF.

The chain carries TRBV11-1 and TRBJ1-6, with D perhaps matching TRBD1 (5 bases). V gave up 0 bases and J gave up 10 bases, with 10 bases separating them. CDR1 and CDR2 from the germline V gene are SGHAT and FQDESV (reference sequence). The length of the CDR3 is 14 residues. CDR3 DNA sequence: TGTGCCAGCAGCTTAGCCGCAGGGCGATCACCCCTCCACTTT. Encoded protein: CASSLAAGRSPLHF.

The chain is built from TRBV19 and TRBJ2-7; TRBD2 matches 9 bases. Germline CDR1 and CDR2: LNHDA and SQIVND (reference sequence). This CDR3 has 14 amino acids. V lost 6 bases and J lost 0; bases outside the gene matches: 3. The CDR3 spells CASRVAGVSYEQYF. The CDR3 DNA reads TGTGCCAGTAGGGTAGCGGGAGTCTCCTACGAGCAGTACTTC.

This chain links TRBV4-2 with TRBJ2-6; D call uncertain. The V and J ends lost 0 bases and 0 bases respectively, with 9 bases between them. From germline, CDR1 is LGHNA and CDR2 YNFKEQ. The CDR3 length is 17 residues. The CDR3 is CASSQEGSSSGANVLTF. As DNA, the CDR3 is TGTGCCAGCAGCCAAGAGGGCAGTTCCTCTGGGGCCAACGTCCTGACTTTC.

The V call is TRBV6-1, the J call TRBJ2-7; 8 bases align to TRBD1. The J call may not be correct, given that the DNA end is closer to TRBJ2-5. CDR1 and CDR2 from the germline V gene are MNHNS and SASEGT. This CDR3 comprises 16 residues. DNA for the CDR3: TGTGCCAGCAGTGAAGCGGGCGGACAGGGATCGGAGACCCAGTACTTC. Protein product: CASSEAGGQGSETQYF.

The V call is TRBV7-3, the J call TRBJ2-3, with TRBD2 as a possible D gene (7 bases). With 1 base removed from V and 2 bases from J, the gap between germline ends came to 10 bases. Germline values: CDR1 SGHTA, CDR2 FQGTGA. The CDR3 is made up of 15 amino acids. This CDR3 reads CASSLNRGATDTQYF. As DNA, the CDR3 is TGTGCCAGCAGCTTAAATCGGGGGGCCACAGATACGCAGTATTTT.

V usage is TRBV4-2 and J usage is TRBJ2-7, with 7 bases fitting TRBD1. The V and J ends lost 0 bases and 2 bases, in that order; junction bases with no gene match: 7. This CDR3 is 16 amino acids long. Germline CDR1 reads LGHNA; CDR2 reads YNFKEQ. The DNA of the CDR3 is TGTGCCAGCAGCCAAGAGGGCACCACAGGGGCCTACGAGCAGTACTTC. The encoded protein is CASSQEGTTGAYEQYF.

The chain is built from TRBV7-2 and TRBJ2-1; 11 bases line up with TRBD2. Germline CDR1 SGHTA, CDR2 FQGNSA. The CDR3 has 15 residues. With 2 bases clipped from V and 9 bases from J, the junction kept 6 bases outside the gene matches. CDR3 DNA sequence: TGTGCCAGCAGCTTAAACCTAGCGGGGGGCGGTGAGCAGTTCTTC. Translation: CASSLNLAGGGEQFF.

The chain uses TRBV7-8 and TRBJ1-4; 12 bases line up with TRBD1. J lost 9 bases, V lost 0 bases, and 5 bases had no gene match. CDR1 is SGHVS and CDR2 is FQNEAQ in the germline V gene. This CDR3 has 16 residues. The CDR3 sequence: CASSLALGTGGQKLFF. CDR3 sequence (DNA): TGTGCCAGCAGCTTAGCCCTCGGGACAGGGGGCCAAAAACTGTTTTTT. Variable domain in full (rest from reference TRBV7-8 and TRBJ1-4): GAGVSQSPRYKVAKRGQDVALRCDPISGHVSLFWYQQALGQGPEFLTYFQNEAQLDKSGLPSDRFFAERPEGSVSTLKIQRTQQEDSAVYLCASSLALGTGGQKLFFGSGTQLSVL.

J is TRBJ2-1 and V is TRBV19; 7 nucleotides match TRBD1. This CDR3 has 16 amino acids. J was trimmed by 2 bases and V by 2 bases; bases with no gene match: 6. The germline CDR1 and CDR2 sequences are LNHDA and SQIVND (reference sequence). DNA for the CDR3: TGTGCCAGTAGTATAAAAGGACAGGTCCCCTACAATGAGCAGTTCTTC. It yields the protein CASSIKGQVPYNEQFF.

This sequence joins TRBV6-1 and TRBJ2-7, with D perhaps matching TRBD1 (6 bases). The CDR3 runs to 16 residues. Germline V CDR1 and CDR2: MNHNS, SASEGT. Trimming pared 1 base from V and 3 bases from J, leaving 16 bases between. The CDR3 region is CASSEVSTGTSYEQYF. In nucleotides, the CDR3 is TGTGCCAGCAGTGAAGTCTCAACCGGGACAAGCTACGAGCAGTACTTC.

V usage is TRBV12-3 or TRBV12-4 and J usage is TRBJ2-1, with no clear D. Trimming took off 3 bases at V and 7 bases at J, with 4 bases between the two ends. The length of the CDR3 is 11 residues. As DNA, the CDR3 is TGTGCCAGCAGTTTGAGAAATGAGCAGTTCTTC. It encodes CASSLRNEQFF.

The chain recombines TRBV6-5 with TRBJ1-1; D gene ambiguous. Germline V lookup: CDR1 MNHEY, CDR2 SVGAGI. With 0 bases removed from V and 0 bases from J, the gap between germline ends came to 8 bases. This CDR3 region has 15 residues. The CDR3 loop reads CASSYSRNLNTEAFF. The CDR3, as DNA: TGTGCCAGCAGTTACTCGAGGAACCTGAACACTGAAGCTTTCTTT.